The rows below give T cell receptor beta chains drawn from one sample of a study of blood T cells in healthy people across ages. Using its own MiXCR run on the 5' RACE reads, TCRdb lists one record per CDR3 protein. The sample yields about 810,000 distinct CDR3 sequences, about 37% seen once. Sequencing was done on a sample of blood. Every receptor here comes from a man between 18 and 29 years old in good health. Each CDR3 is given with its conserved first and last residue. D genes are given only for firm matches. Rows may omit the clone size; those that give it use once, few, many or a size class.

D,V,J,size,DNA,CDR3
TRBD1,TRBV4-2,TRBJ2-7,many,TGTGCCAGCAGCCACCCCGGGACAGTGCCCGAGCAGTACTTC,CASSHPGTVPEQYF
TRBD1,TRBV10-3,TRBJ2-1,.,TGTGCCATCAGAGCGAGGACAGGGAAGACGGGGAATGAGCAGTTCTTC,CAIRARTGKTGNEQFF
.,TRBV12-3/TRBV12-4,TRBJ2-3,.,TGTGCCGGCAGTTTAACGTCCGCTCGGGCGCAGTATTTT,CAGSLTSARAQYF
TRBD1,TRBV5-1,TRBJ2-7,few,TGCGCCAGCAGTCCCGCTCCCCGGGACAGGAGCTACAATGAGCAGTACTTC,CASSPAPRDRSYNEQYF
.,TRBV7-9,TRBJ2-5,few,TGTGCCAGCAGCATTAGACAGGCGGACCAAGAGACCCAGTACTTC,CASSIRQADQETQYF
TRBD1,TRBV5-5,TRBJ1-1,many,TGTGCCAGCACCCAAACAGGGGGCACTGAAGCTTTCTTT,CASTQTGGTEAFF
.,TRBV5-6,TRBJ2-5,.,TGTGCCAGCAGCTACCCGGGTCGATCGGTGGTTGAGACCCAGTACTTC,CASSYPGRSVVETQYF
.,TRBV27,TRBJ2-7,.,TGTGCCAGCAGTTTGGGCAATAGGTATGACGAGCAGTACTTC,CASSLGNRYDEQYF
TRBD1,TRBV12-3/TRBV12-4,TRBJ2-5,few,TGTGCCAGCAGTTTCAGGGGGATTGAAGAGACCCAGTACTTC,CASSFRGIEETQYF
TRBD1,TRBV20-1,TRBJ2-1,.,TGCAGTGCGACCGACAGGGGACCCCTCACCTACAATGAGCAGTTCTTC,CSATDRGPLTYNEQFF
.,TRBV2,TRBJ2-7,.,TGTGCCACCATCGCTCCCCTCGAGCAGTACTTC,CATIAPLEQYF
.,TRBV12-3/TRBV12-4,TRBJ2-5,many,TGTGCCAGCAGTTTACAGGGCGAGACCCAGTACTTC,CASSLQGETQYF
TRBD1,TRBV9,TRBJ1-1,few,TGTGCCAGCAGCGCTCGGACAGGGGTGACGAACACTGAAGCTTTCTTT,CASSARTGVTNTEAFF
.,TRBV7-8,TRBJ1-4,few,TGTGCCAGCAGCCTCCGTGGGGGGGAAAAAGAGGAAAAACTGTTTTTT,CASSLRGGEKEEKLFF
.,TRBV7-2,TRBJ1-1,.,TGTGCCAGCAGCCTCGGGGGAGGGGATGGAGCTTTCTTT,CASSLGGGDGAFF
.,TRBV5-1,TRBJ1-1,.,TGCGCCAGCAGCTTGACGGGCGGGGGAGACACTGAAGCTTTCTTT,CASSLTGGGDTEAFF
TRBD1,TRBV12-3/TRBV12-4,TRBJ1-3,.,TGTGCCAGCAGCCAAGGGACAGGGGTTAACACCATATATTTT,CASSQGTGVNTIYF
.,TRBV12-3/TRBV12-4,TRBJ2-1,.,TGTGCCAGCAGTTTAATAGGGTTGGGGTACAATGAGCAGTTCTTC,CASSLIGLGYNEQFF
.,TRBV27,TRBJ2-1,few,TGTGCCAGCAACACAGGATCCGTCTCCTACAATGAGCAGTTCTTC,CASNTGSVSYNEQFF
.,TRBV20-1,TRBJ2-3,few,TGCAGTGCTAGAAGGACTACCTTTGGAGATACGCAGTATTTT,CSARRTTFGDTQYF
TRBD1,TRBV9,TRBJ1-1,few,TGTGCCAGCAGCGTAGGGGACAGGGGAGAGGCTTTCTTT,CASSVGDRGEAFF
TRBD2,TRBV24-1,TRBJ2-1,once,TGTGCCACCAGTGAAACTCTAGCGGGACGCTACAATGAGCAGTTCTTC,CATSETLAGRYNEQFF
.,TRBV12-3/TRBV12-4,TRBJ2-5,many,TGTGCCAGCAGTCCAAGGACAGACCAAGAGACCCAGTACTTC,CASSPRTDQETQYF
.,TRBV20-1,TRBJ2-7,.,TGCAGTGCTGAAAGCTCCTACGAGCAGTACTTC,CSAESSYEQYF
.,TRBV4-3,TRBJ1-2,.,TGCGCCAGCAGCCAAGCGGGCAGGGCCGTTAACTATGGCTACACCTTC,CASSQAGRAVNYGYTF
.,TRBV27,TRBJ2-3,.,TGTGCCAGCAGTAAGGGACCGCAGGCGCAGTATTTT,CASSKGPQAQYF
TRBD2,TRBV5-1,TRBJ2-2,few,TGCGCCAGCGGGGAGGGGCAGATGTCGCCCGGGGAGCTGTTTTTT,CASGEGQMSPGELFF
TRBD2,TRBV20-1,TRBJ2-5,.,TGCAGTGCACATTCCTTAGCGGGGGGTTGGGGGACCCAGTACTTC,CSAHSLAGGWGTQYF
TRBD1,TRBV12-3/TRBV12-4,TRBJ1-2,.,TGTGCCAGTAGTTTAGGCGGACAGGGGTGTGGCTACACCTTC,CASSLGGQGCGYTF
TRBD1,TRBV20-1,TRBJ2-5,many,TGCAGTGCCTCTACAGGGGGGGAGACCCAGTACTTC,CSASTGGETQYF
TRBD1,TRBV7-2,TRBJ1-5,.,TGTGCCAGCAGCCCCTTAGACAGGGGAGGCAATCAGCCCCAGCATTTT,CASSPLDRGGNQPQHF
TRBD1,TRBV6-5,TRBJ2-1,many,TGTGCCAGCAGTTACCGACAGGGGAGAGATGAGCAGTTCTTC,CASSYRQGRDEQFF
.,TRBV3-1,TRBJ1-6,few,TGTGCCAGCAGCCCCCGGACCGGATCGGATTCACCCCTCCACTTT,CASSPRTGSDSPLHF
.,TRBV25-1,TRBJ1-1,few,TGTGCCAGCAGTGAGGAGGGCAGGGGATTCACTGAAGCTTTCTTT,CASSEEGRGFTEAFF
.,TRBV4-3,TRBJ2-2,.,TGCGCCAGCAGCCAGGATGCGGTCGTGGGGGAGCTGTTTTTT,CASSQDAVVGELFF
.,TRBV7-2,TRBJ2-7,.,TGTGCCAGCAGCACACTTAACACCGGGGAGCAGTACTTC,CASSTLNTGEQYF
TRBD1,TRBV6-2/TRBV6-3,TRBJ2-1,.,TGTGCCAGCAGTTACCGGGACAGGAGAAGCTCCTACAATGAGCAGTTCTTC,CASSYRDRRSSYNEQFF
TRBD2,TRBV6-2/TRBV6-3,TRBJ2-5,many,TGTGCCAGCAGCCGACGACCGGGACTAGCGGGTGAAGAGACCCAGTACTTC,CASSRRPGLAGEETQYF
.,TRBV27,TRBJ2-5,once,TGTGCCAGCTCTCGAGGGGGGGCTGGGGAGACCCAGTACTTC,CASSRGGAGETQYF
.,TRBV7-3,TRBJ1-1,.,TGTGCCAGCAGCTTAAATCTGCGGGACCACAACACTGAAGCTTTCTTT,CASSLNLRDHNTEAFF
.,TRBV6-5,TRBJ1-1,.,TGTGCCAGCAGTAGGCAGGGGCCTTCCATGAACACTGAAGCTTTCTTT,CASSRQGPSMNTEAFF
.,TRBV7-3,TRBJ1-1,.,TGTGCCAGCAGCTCAAGACTACAGGGTCGGCGGGAGGGGGCTTTCTTT,CASSSRLQGRREGAFF
.,TRBV12-3/TRBV12-4,TRBJ1-2,many,TGTGCCAGCAGTTTGTATACAGCCGACGACTATGGCTACACCTTC,CASSLYTADDYGYTF
.,TRBV6-6,TRBJ2-2,.,TGTGCCAGCACACCCGACCGGGCGAACACCGGGGAGCCGTTTTTT,CASTPDRANTGEPFF
.,TRBV12-3/TRBV12-4,TRBJ2-2,few,TGTGCCAGCAGTCTATTCGTAAACACCGGGGAGCTGTTTTTT,CASSLFVNTGELFF
.,TRBV9,TRBJ2-1,.,TGTGCCAGCAGCCCTAGAGTAGGGTACACCTACAATGAGCAGTTCTTC,CASSPRVGYTYNEQFF
.,TRBV20-1,TRBJ1-5,.,TGCAGTGCTAGAGATTTAGGAGGGGGAACCAGGACTCAGCCCCAGCATTTT,CSARDLGGGTRTQPQHF
TRBD1,TRBV12-3/TRBV12-4,TRBJ1-2,once,TGTGCCAGCACTCTAGGGACAGGGGAACCCTACACCTTC,CASTLGTGEPYTF
.,TRBV4-1,TRBJ2-3,.,TGCGCCAGCAGCCACACCCGAGCGGAGCGGGCAGATACGCAGTATTTT,CASSHTRAERADTQYF
.,TRBV28,TRBJ1-1,once,TGTGCCAGCGGTCGGTCTATGAACACTGAAGCTTTCTTT,CASGRSMNTEAFF
TRBD2,TRBV20-1,TRBJ2-5,few,TGCAGTGCTATCACTAGCGGGGGGACCTTACAAGAGACCCAGTACTTC,CSAITSGGTLQETQYF
.,TRBV20-1,TRBJ1-1,.,TGCAGTGCCGCTGTGGGCGGGGGAAACACTGAAGCTTTCTTT,CSAAVGGGNTEAFF
TRBD1,TRBV5-1,TRBJ2-3,.,TGCGCCAGCAGCCTCCGGACAGGGATTAGTCCGTCGGGCACGCAGTATTTT,CASSLRTGISPSGTQYF
.,TRBV20-1,TRBJ1-4,.,TGCAGTGCTAGACCCCCGGGGGGGCTTACGACTAATGAAAAACTGTTTTTT,CSARPPGGLTTNEKLFF
.,TRBV20-1,TRBJ2-7,few,TGCAGTGCTAAAAAGGGCTACGAGCAGTACTTC,CSAKKGYEQYF
.,TRBV7-9,TRBJ1-1,.,TGTGCCAGCAGCCCAGGCGGCTTGCGAGCTTTCTTT,CASSPGGLRAFF
TRBD1,TRBV12-5,TRBJ2-1,.,TGTGCTAGTGGTCCGACAGGGGGGAATGAGCAGTTCTTC,CASGPTGGNEQFF